This T cell receptor (beta chain) was obtained from a study of cytomegalovirus exposure and HLA in healthy donors. The study's findings and limits: Across donors, most TCRs were seen rarely, yet some public ones were widespread. In all likelihood, a cluster of highly shared sequence variants was a sequencing artifact. Investigators reported some 150 TCR beta chains as tied to cytomegalovirus.

From germline, CDR1 is SGHNT and CDR2 YYREEE (reference sequence). J lost 0 bases, V lost 3 bases, and 6 bases had no gene match. The CDR3 totals 17 residues. Primers for the PCR totalled 60 Vbeta and 13 Jbeta. This table comes from immunoSEQ multiplex PCR, and its TCRdb copy is limited to in-frame clones, with some not included. This table has 110,000 or so clones, less than 85% appearing once. In the case of this clone: As yet, its antigen is unknown.

The rearrangement joins TRBV5-4 to TRBJ2-1; 10 bases align to TRBD1. The sequenced sample consisted of PBMCs. This receptor was taken from a man between 45 and 60 years old in good health and CMV-seropositive. Here the CDR3 reads CASSSDRGPRSYNEQFF. CDR3 nucleotides: TGTGCCAGCAGCTCCGACAGGGGGCCCCGCTCCTACAATGAGCAGTTCTTC.